The rows below give T cell receptor beta chains drawn from one sample of a study of cytomegalovirus exposure and HLA in healthy donors. The method was immunoSEQ multiplex PCR; TCRdb's version includes in-frame clones alone and lacks a portion of them. The table includes approximately 170,000 clones, approximately 81% detected once. The material sequenced was PBMCs. The receptors were sampled from a male donor in good health and CMV-seronegative. CDR3s include the opening cysteine and the closing phenylalanine or tryptophan. D genes are given only for firm matches. Size values are once, few and many counts, or a class for expanded clones, and some rows have none.

v_call: TRBV27
d_call: TRBD1
clone_size: NA
j_call: TRBJ2-7
cdr3_aa: CASSLRAPGTGFPYEQYF
cdr3_nt: TGTGCCAGCAGTCTCCGAGCCCCCGGGACAGGTTTCCCCTACGAGCAGTACTTC

v_call: TRBV25-1
d_call: TRBD2
clone_size: NA
j_call: TRBJ2-3
cdr3_aa: CASSDVLTSGRIDTQYF
cdr3_nt: TGTGCCAGCAGTGATGTTTTGACTAGCGGGAGAATAGATACGCAGTATTTT

v_call: TRBV9
d_call: TRBD1
clone_size: NA
j_call: TRBJ1-4
cdr3_aa: CASSAQGQTNEKLFF
cdr3_nt: TGTGCCAGCAGCGCGCAGGGACAGACGAATGAAAAACTGTTTTTT

v_call: TRBV19
d_call: NA
clone_size: NA
j_call: TRBJ1-5
cdr3_aa: CASSLRSPSNQPQHF
cdr3_nt: TGTGCCAGTAGTCTTCGGTCCCCTAGCAATCAGCCCCAGCATTTT

v_call: TRBV10-3
d_call: NA
clone_size: NA
j_call: TRBJ2-1
cdr3_aa: CAIRDSKYNEQFF
cdr3_nt: TGTGCCATCAGGGACAGTAAATACAATGAGCAGTTCTTC

v_call: TRBV9
d_call: TRBD1
clone_size: once
j_call: TRBJ2-7
cdr3_aa: CASSAYSGRQGSPYEQYF
cdr3_nt: TGTGCCAGCAGCGCGTACTCAGGAAGACAGGGATCCCCCTACGAGCAGTACTTC

v_call: TRBV5-6
d_call: NA
clone_size: NA
j_call: TRBJ2-7
cdr3_aa: CASSLDRAYEQYF
cdr3_nt: TGTGCCAGCAGCTTGGACAGGGCCTACGAGCAGTACTTC

v_call: TRBV5-8
d_call: TRBD1
clone_size: NA
j_call: TRBJ2-6
cdr3_aa: CASSWTGGSVVSGANVLTF
cdr3_nt: TGTGCCAGCAGCTGGACAGGGGGCTCAGTGGTCTCTGGGGCCAACGTCCTGACTTTC

v_call: TRBV27
d_call: NA
clone_size: NA
j_call: TRBJ2-3
cdr3_aa: CASIEAWGTDTQYF
cdr3_nt: TGTGCCAGCATTGAGGCGTGGGGCACAGATACGCAGTATTTT

v_call: TRBV18
d_call: NA
clone_size: NA
j_call: TRBJ2-1
cdr3_aa: CASSPQEGQFF
cdr3_nt: TGTGCCAGCTCACCCCAGGAAGGGCAGTTCTTC

v_call: TRBV5-6
d_call: TRBD2
clone_size: NA
j_call: TRBJ2-1
cdr3_aa: CASSSREDSYNEQFF
cdr3_nt: TGTGCCAGCAGTTCGCGGGAGGACTCCTACAATGAGCAGTTCTTC

v_call: TRBV7-2
d_call: TRBD2
clone_size: few
j_call: TRBJ2-1
cdr3_aa: CASSLDRGSRQFF
cdr3_nt: TGTGCCAGCAGCTTAGATCGCGGGAGCCGGCAGTTCTTC

v_call: TRBV28
d_call: TRBD2
clone_size: NA
j_call: TRBJ2-7
cdr3_aa: CASSLRTSGSYEQYF
cdr3_nt: TGTGCCAGCAGTCTCCGGACTAGCGGGAGCTACGAGCAGTACTTC

v_call: TRBV7-9
d_call: TRBD2
clone_size: NA
j_call: TRBJ2-7
cdr3_aa: CASSLAGLAGEQYF
cdr3_nt: TGTGCCAGCAGCTTAGCGGGACTAGCGGGAGAGCAGTACTTC

v_call: TRBV27
d_call: NA
clone_size: NA
j_call: TRBJ2-7
cdr3_aa: CASSLTGTYEQYF
cdr3_nt: TGTGCCAGCAGTTTGACTGGAACCTACGAGCAGTACTTC

v_call: TRBV7-2
d_call: TRBD1
clone_size: NA
j_call: TRBJ1-6
cdr3_aa: CASSPTGPGSPLHF
cdr3_nt: TGTGCCAGCAGCCCGACAGGGCCGGGATCACCCCTCCACTTT

v_call: TRBV6-1
d_call: TRBD1
clone_size: few
j_call: TRBJ2-2
cdr3_aa: CASSAGRGTGELFF
cdr3_nt: TGTGCCAGCAGTGCAGGCAGGGGGACCGGGGAGCTGTTTTTT

v_call: TRBV7-2
d_call: NA
clone_size: NA
j_call: TRBJ2-7
cdr3_aa: CASSFGRVAYEQYF
cdr3_nt: TGTGCCAGCAGCTTTGGCAGGGTAGCCTACGAGCAGTACTTC

v_call: TRBV25-1
d_call: TRBD1
clone_size: NA
j_call: TRBJ2-2
cdr3_aa: CASSDGGQGGAGELFF
cdr3_nt: TGTGCCAGCAGTGACGGGGGACAGGGTGGGGCCGGGGAGCTGTTTTTT

v_call: TRBV4-3
d_call: TRBD1
clone_size: NA
j_call: TRBJ1-4
cdr3_aa: CASSQDLGQQEKLFF
cdr3_nt: TGCGCCAGCAGCCAAGATTTGGGACAGCAAGAAAAACTGTTTTTT

v_call: TRBV11-1
d_call: TRBD2
clone_size: once
j_call: TRBJ2-3
cdr3_aa: CASSPRIAGFTDTQYF
cdr3_nt: TGTGCCAGCAGCCCCCGAATAGCGGGGTTCACAGATACGCAGTATTTT

v_call: TRBV5-5
d_call: NA
clone_size: NA
j_call: TRBJ2-7
cdr3_aa: CASSLAGESYEQYF
cdr3_nt: TGTGCCAGCAGCTTGGCCGGTGAGAGCTACGAGCAGTACTTC

v_call: TRBV7-2
d_call: NA
clone_size: NA
j_call: TRBJ1-4
cdr3_aa: CASSPSGQSNEKLFF
cdr3_nt: TGTGCCAGCAGCCCCTCCGGACAGTCTAATGAAAAACTGTTTTTT